This TCR beta chain was sequenced during a study of T cell responses to AZD1222 COVID-19 vaccine. Study at large: Second-dose timings of about 4 or about 12 weeks were pooled. The study, taken as a whole, reports: Sampling that yielded the repertoires occurred only after the peak T cell response.

Clones were sequenced by immunoSEQ multiplex PCR, and TCRdb holds only the in-frame ones, with some missing. The table lists some 120,000 clones, over 90% of them singletons. In regard to this clone: What it binds is unknown.

The CDR3 loop spans 16 amino acids. The V gene end was trimmed by 3 bases and the J gene end by 7 bases; junction bases not matched to a gene: 8. The germline V gene encodes CDR1 MNHNS and CDR2 SASEGT. The chain has TRBV6-1 and TRBJ2-1; 11 bases fit TRBD2. The source of this sequence is an adult in good health. The sequenced sample was peripheral blood, obtained on day 0 of AZD1222 vaccination. This CDR3 is CASSDGTSGRLNEQFF. The CDR3 bases are TGTGCCAGCAGTGATGGGACTAGCGGAAGATTAAATGAGCAGTTCTTC.